The entry that follows covers one T cell receptor beta chain sequence. The antigen this receptor binds is unknown. No base-level quality is on record; no much larger clone is a single base apart. TCRbeta CDR3 regions were amplified from genomic DNA using the immunoSEQ Assay, a bias-controlled multiplex PCR. In the source study's methods: Nucleated cell counts per sample were estimated from amplification of reference gene primers within the assay. Sequence reads were collapsed and filtered to measure the absolute abundance of every unique TCRbeta CDR3 rearrangement. For each sample, productive Simpson clonality was calculated as the square root of Simpson's diversity index over productive rearrangements. Entries here come from immuneACCESS through TCRdb and include only in-frame sequences with V and J called. Some clones fail to appear in such tables; in the studies checked, an unresolved V gene covers under half of the shortfall, and the cause of the remainder is unknown. The V and J calls and clone size were taken over from that table, and D and trimming were inferred from the DNA. For this sample the table gives roughly 280,000 clones, of which about 88% were detected only once. 3.5% to 4% of the sample comes from the top ten.

The CDR3, cysteine through phenylalanine, is 15 amino acids long. Left in the record is the CDR3 DNA by itself, 45 bases read in frame from the first base. Ends trimmed: V by 0 bases, J by 5 bases; bases unmatched to a gene: 5. CDR1 and CDR2, per the germline V gene (reference sequence), are PRHDT and FYEKMQ. These data originate in a study of blood T cell repertoires in COVID-19 (dated by TCRdb to between 2020 and 2021). The study in broad terms: Collaborator samples came from the United States, Italy and Spain and covered acute and convalescent phases of COVID-19. Where available, HLA class I and class II types were obtained from metadata supplied by the sample provider rather than from assay-based typing. The samples were drawn from the first 160 participants of the ongoing ImmuneRACE study and from over 950 subjects provided by 6 global collaborators. Subjects who had been exposed to COVID-19, were actively infected with it, or had recovered from it provided the deeply sampled blood TCRbeta repertoires that made up the dataset. The material from the prospective study consisted of cDNA or gDNA derived from T cells, B-cell-depleted T cells, or PBMCs. The sample metadata nearly always contained a de-identified subject ID, COVID-19 status, age in years and sex. A freely available public database, intended as a resource for researchers studying the immune response to SARS-CoV-2, is where the repertoires were released.

Here is what the overall study found, with its caveats: The amount of clinical and demographic metadata varied by source and participant and was provided uncurated.

The collaborating institutions used their own protocols to collect whole blood in K2EDTA tubes. For TCRbeta analysis, collaborator samples were shipped as frozen whole blood, as isolated PBMCs, or as DNA extracted from either sample type. Rearrangement joined TRBV13 to TRBJ2-5, with TRBD2 identical over 8 junction bases. The TCR originated in a young man with active or convalescent COVID-19. The sequencing sample was made of peripheral blood. The CDR3 in this case is CASSLGGGAWETQYF. The DNA is as follows: TGTGCCAGCAGCTTAGGCGGGGGGGCCTGGGAGACCCAGTACTTC.